This T cell receptor beta chain emerged from a study of blood T cells in healthy people across ages. Whole-study context: About one barcoded beta molecule was captured per two T cells (by template switching).

The CDR3 spans 15 residues. Germline assignment: CDR1 DFQATT and CDR2 SNEGSKA (reference sequence). Trimming removed 3 bases from V and 1 base from J, with 16 bases in between. Alongside a J-beta primer mix, a sample-barcoded 5' primer served in a second PCR lasting roughly 7 to 11 cycles. Every cDNA molecule carried a tag from a template-switch adaptor bearing 12 random nucleotides. Via MiXCR, TCRdb re-called the 5' RACE reads, giving one row per CDR3 protein. The sample has roughly 1,700,000 distinct CDR3 sequences; roughly 27% are singletons. This clonotype was detected many times. Each sample gave at least 6 million isolated PBMCs.

The rearrangement links TRBV20-1 to TRBJ2-7, with TRBD1 as a possible D gene (5 bases). The sequenced material came from blood. This receptor was taken from a young woman in good health. CDR3 nucleotide sequence: TGCAGTGCTAGGTCCGACAGAGTCAAATCCTACGAGCAGTACTTC. Translated: CSARSDRVKSYEQYF.